The 20 T cell receptor beta chains given below trace back to one sample, sequenced in a study of control samples from healthy donors and cancer patients. Measured with immunoSEQ multiplex PCR; TCRdb has only the in-frame clones, and not every one. The sample records approximately 170,000 clones, 92% being singletons. The sequencing input was blood. The receptors derive from a woman younger than 45 in good health.

Note on this clone: Different DNA sequences within this sample yield the same CDR3. V is TRBV24-1 and J is TRBJ2-3, with 12 bases matching TRBD1. V was pared by 3 bases and J by 5 bases, with 2 bases of the junction left unmatched. Germline lookup yields CDR1 KGHDR and CDR2 SFDVKD. The CDR3 spans 15 residues. CDR3 amino acids: CATSDRDRGRDTQYF. The DNA for the CDR3 is TGTGCCACCAGTGATCGGGACAGGGGGCGAGATACGCAGTATTTT.

As concerns this clone: Relative to the germline gene, one junction end is altered; a read error may explain this. CDR3 in amino acids: CVSSVATGNTEAFF. CDR3 DNA: TGTGTCAGCAGCGTAGCTACCGGGAACACTGAAGCTTTCTTT. The chain recombines TRBV9 with TRBJ1-1, with no clear D. The CDR3 extends over 14 amino acids. Germline V gene sequence: CDR1 SGDLS, CDR2 YYNGEE.

This chain connects TRBV2 to TRBJ1-2; TRBD1 agrees at 7 bases. The CDR3 extends over 13 amino acids. After removal of 4 bases from V and 8 bases from J, the junction contained 7 bases not matched to a gene. Germline V gene lookup returns CDR1 SNHLY and CDR2 FYNNEI. CDR3 region: CASSASTGVGYTF. As DNA, the CDR3 is TGTGCCAGCAGTGCGTCAACAGGGGTCGGCTACACCTTC.

V is TRBV7-9 and J is TRBJ2-1; 8 positions match TRBD2. Germline values: CDR1 SEHNR, CDR2 FQNEAQ (reference sequence). V shed 2 bases, J shed 4 bases, and the junction held 7 bases outside the gene matches. The CDR3 is 16 amino acids. The CDR3 sequence is CASSLRYGREYNEQFF. The CDR3 nucleotides read TGTGCCAGCAGCTTAAGGTACGGGAGGGAATACAATGAGCAGTTCTTC.

The chain carries TRBV19 and TRBJ1-5; 8 nucleotides agree with TRBD1. The length of the CDR3 is 15 residues. The V gene's germline CDR1 is LNHDA and CDR2 SQIVND (reference sequence). V shed 7 bases, J shed 1 base, and the junction held 6 bases outside the gene matches. The CDR3 DNA follows: TGTGCCAGTACCACGGACAGGGCAAGCAATCAGCCCCAGCATTTT. Protein sequence: CASTTDRASNQPQHF.

The rearrangement uses TRBV5-4 and TRBJ2-2, with 10 bases that match TRBD1. V shed 4 bases, J shed 3 bases, and the junction held 6 bases outside the gene matches. Germline CDR1 reads SGHNT; CDR2 reads YYREEE (reference sequence). CDR3 length equals 16 residues. Here the CDR3 DNA reads TGTGCCAGCAGCCAACTGGACAGGGGGGACACCGGGGAGCTGTTTTTT. Translating it yields CASSQLDRGDTGELFF.

The chain has TRBV6-6 and TRBJ1-2, with TRBD1 as a possible D gene (5 bases). The CDR3 is 16 residues long. The germline V gene has CDR1 MNHNY and CDR2 SVGAGI (reference sequence). V lost 5 bases, J lost 0 bases, and 16 bases lay in between. CDR3 region: CASSPQDRLANYGYTF. Written as DNA, the CDR3 is TGTGCCAGCAGTCCACAGGACCGCCTTGCTAACTATGGCTACACCTTC.

The chain links TRBV7-2 to TRBJ2-7, with D possibly matching TRBD2 (5 bases). V dropped 5 bases and J dropped 5 bases, with 19 bases sitting between them. CDR3 length: 15 residues. Germline V gene sequence: CDR1 SGHTA, CDR2 FQGNSA. The CDR3, as DNA: TGTGCCAGCAGCCCAGACGGGTATAGCGCGCACGAGCAGTACTTC. Translation gives CASSPDGYSAHEQYF.

This chain uses TRBV4-1 with TRBJ1-3; D unclear. The ends were cut back, 0 bases at V and 0 bases at J, with 12 bases in the middle. CDR3 length equals 17 residues. Germline V lookup: CDR1 MGHRA, CDR2 YSYEKL. Here the CDR3 reads CASSQDRVPPSGNTIYF. As DNA, the CDR3 is TGCGCCAGCAGCCAAGATCGAGTCCCACCCTCTGGAAACACCATATATTTT.

This sequence joins TRBV27 and TRBJ1-2; D not certain. This CDR3 has 14 residues. CDR1 MNHEY and CDR2 SMNVEV come from the germline V gene (reference sequence). Trimming stripped 6 bases from V and 3 bases from J, with 14 bases between. CDR3 coding DNA: TGTGCCAGCAGCCCCCACGGACTGCACTATGGCTACACCTTC. Translated, it gives CASSPHGLHYGYTF.

The chain recombines TRBV6-5 with TRBJ2-1; D gene uncertain. Germline loops: CDR1 MNHEY, CDR2 SVGAGI. The germline V and J ends were trimmed by 2 bases and 12 bases, with 17 bases remaining between them. This CDR3 comprises 14 residues. CDR3 protein: CASSYDGIPTRQFF. The CDR3 nucleotides read TGTGCCAGCAGTTACGATGGGATACCCACCCGGCAGTTCTTC.

The chain uses TRBV20-1 and TRBJ2-3, with D hard to call. This CDR3 is built from 13 residues. Germline V lookup: CDR1 DFQATT, CDR2 SNEGSKA (reference sequence). The ends were cut back, 3 bases at V and 2 bases at J, with 9 bases in the middle. CDR3 nucleotide sequence: TGCAGTGCTAGTTCGGGCCCCACAGATACGCAGTATTTT. Translated, it gives CSASSGPTDTQYF.

This clone was detected once. The V call is TRBV11-2, the J call TRBJ1-1; D possibly corresponds to TRBD1 (5 bases). The V gene lost 6 bases and the J gene lost 4 bases, with 18 bases spanning the gap. The CDR3 spans 15 residues. Germline CDR1 is SGHAT and CDR2 is FQNNGV. CDR3 sequence (DNA): TGTGCCAGCAGTATAGGGACTGAGAGGGGCACTGAAGCTTTCTTT. Translating gives CASSIGTERGTEAFF.

Concerning this clone: The final CDR3 position lacks the conserved phenylalanine or tryptophan, pointing to a likely read error. The DNA is omitted, as the CDR3 cannot be located on it reliably, and the CDR3 follows TCRdb's listing. The gene calls are TRBV6-5 and TRBJ2-7; no check of the table's D call, TRBD2, against the DNA was made. The CDR3 contains 15 residues when both ends are counted. Germline lookup yields CDR1 MNHEY and CDR2 SVGAGI. The CDR3 sequence: CASSYNQDGGPSLKI.

Only one count was recorded for this clone. This chain uses TRBV29-1 with TRBJ2-1; the match to TRBD2 covers 8 bases. J lost 5 bases, V lost 4 bases, and 10 bases had no gene match. There are 15 residues in the CDR3. CDR1 and CDR2 (germline): SQVTM, ANQGSEA. The CDR3 loop is CSVATTSVVDNEQFF. CDR3 sequence (DNA): TGCAGCGTTGCCACGACTAGCGTGGTCGACAATGAGCAGTTCTTC.

This rearrangement joins TRBV19 to TRBJ1-1, with D uncertain. V was pared by 7 bases and J by 7 bases, with 10 bases between. CDR3 length equals 11 residues. Per germline, CDR1 LNHDA and CDR2 SQIVND (reference sequence). The CDR3 sequence is CASKFGFEAFF. The CDR3 nucleotides are TGTGCCAGTAAGTTCGGTTTTGAAGCTTTCTTT.

The genes are TRBV4-3 and TRBJ1-1; 9 nucleotides match TRBD1. Trimming cost V 3 bases and J 3 bases; bases outside gene matches: 5. Germline CDR1 LGHNA, CDR2 YSLEER. CDR3 length equals 15 residues. In DNA, the CDR3 is TGCGCCAGCAGCCACCGGACAGGGGCGTACACTGAAGCTTTCTTT. This encodes CASSHRTGAYTEAFF.

The chain carries TRBV9 and TRBJ2-7; 7 bases are a match to TRBD2. Looked up from germline, CDR1 is SGDLS and CDR2 is YYNGEE. Losses at the gene ends were 4 bases for V and 3 bases for J; bases not matched to a gene: 4. CDR3 length equals 13 residues. CDR3: CASSPGLIYEQYF. The CDR3 region has the DNA TGTGCCAGCAGCCCGGGACTAATCTACGAGCAGTACTTC.

The rearrangement joins TRBV10-3 to TRBJ1-1, with TRBD1 identical over 10 bases. Unmatched junction bases numbered 9, after V lost 10 bases and J lost 1 base. Germline CDR1 ENHRY, CDR2 SYGVKD. The CDR3 has 15 amino acids. The CDR3 protein is CASSMTGGKNTEAFF. CDR3 sequence (DNA): TGTGCCAGCTCTATGACAGGGGGCAAGAACACTGAAGCTTTCTTT.

V usage is TRBV3-1 (or the pseudogene TRBV3-2) and J usage is TRBJ2-1; the match to TRBD2 covers 7 bases. The CDR3 contains 14 residues. The J segment lost 16 bases and the V segment lost 0 bases, leaving 12 bases of the junction unmatched. Germline CDR1 is LGHDT and CDR2 is YNNKEL (reference sequence). CDR3 DNA: TGTGCCAGCAGCCAAGATCGGGCGGGCGGGAGAGTTTTCTTC. Amino acid sequence: CASSQDRAGGRVFF.